This TCR beta chain was found in a study of CD8+CD57+ T cells in acquired aplastic anemia (dated by TCRdb to the late 2010s). In terms of the full investigation: Extracted DNA from sorted CD4+ and CD8+ cells averaged around 3.3 ug, ranging from roughly 0.19 to 27.4 ug. An average of roughly 10 million reads for CD4+ cells and 11 million or so reads for CD8+ cells was obtained from healthy donor samples.

The study at large found these results: Between patients and healthy controls, no significant difference in CD8+ Simpson's diversity was found (P=0.060). Roughly 30 CD8+ CDR3 sequences were found to be shared between patients and controls, but these sequences appeared to be highly expressed in patients and within the immunodominant clones of the patients.

CDR1 and CDR2 (GTSNPN, SVGIG) derive from the germline V gene (reference sequence). The CDR3 contains 15 residues, cysteine and phenylalanine counted. Just CDR3 DNA is preserved here, 45 bases in frame from base 1. Trimmed from V: 3 bases; trimmed from J: 7 bases; junction bases lacking a gene match: 10. In this study, sorted CD4+ and CD8+ T cells from the blood of healthy subjects and of severe aplastic anemia patients had their TCR repertoires deep-sequenced. Ficoll-Paque density gradient centrifugation was used to isolate peripheral blood mononuclear cells. Before DNA extraction, CD4+ and CD8+ T cells were sorted by FACS or by magnetic beads. This clonotype was detected only a few times. Its binding antigen is unknown. No clone much larger than this one lies a single base away; base qualities are absent. Genomic DNA served as template for TCR beta VDJ combination and CDR3 sequence profiling. An Illumina HiSeq 2000 was used for TCR repertoire sequencing. The study's processing was this. TRBV/TRBJ rearrangement plots, CDR3 size and DJ length profiles, and Simpson's diversity index were used to assess repertoires. Whichever DNA sequence was most abundant in the deep sequencing data was defined as the immunodominant clone. CDR3 amino acid sequences were checked for sharing between subjects and were compared against published repertoires and the VDJdb database. TCRdb reworked the public reads: Q25 trimming with fastp, MiXCR clone assembly, productive beta chains retained. Each entry merges the rows of one CDR3 protein and shows their most common DNA and genes. TCRdb, not the authors, supplied the V and J calls. This sample has about 180,000 distinct CDR3 sequences in its table, and around 45% of those were observed once. Approximately 3% of the sample is in the top ten clones.

Source material: sorted CD4+, CD8+, or CD8+CD57+ T cells (not recorded which) from PBMCs. This clonotype was sampled from a human donor in good health. The receptor chain draws on TRBV30 and TRBJ2-7, with 12 bases matching TRBD2. The DNA reads TGTGCCTGGAGCGGGCGTAGACTAGCGGGAGATGAGCAGTACTTC. Translated, this is CAWSGRRLAGDEQYF.